This is a list of T cell receptor beta chains from one sample in a study of T cell responses to AZD1222 COVID-19 vaccine. The method was immunoSEQ multiplex PCR; TCRdb's version includes in-frame clones alone and lacks a portion of them. This repertoire shows just over 90,000 clones, 85% to 90% found once; its top ten account for about 2.4%. The source was peripheral blood, collected 28 days after the second AZD1222 dose. The receptors were gathered from an adult who received the AZD1222 COVID-19 vaccine. Both conserved end residues are part of each CDR3. D genes are given only for firm matches. Clone size is shown for a subset of rows, as once, few, many or a class of expanded clone.

j_call clone_size cdr3_length d_call v_call cdr3_aa cdr3_nt
TRBJ2-2 once 16 TRBD1 TRBV19 CASSMRGPEGTGELFF TGTGCCAGTAGTATGAGGGGGCCTGAGGGCACCGGGGAGCTGTTTTTT
TRBJ2-3 - 16 TRBD2 TRBV7-3 CASSLTGTSGRDTQYF TGTGCCAGCAGCCTGACCGGGACTAGCGGGCGGGATACGCAGTATTTT
TRBJ1-2 - 11 - TRBV28 CASSQNQGYTF TGTGCCAGCAGCCAGAATCAGGGCTACACCTTC
TRBJ1-1 - 14 - TRBV3-1/TRBV3-2 CASSPTSGDTEAFF TGTGCCAGCAGCCCAACAAGTGGTGACACTGAAGCTTTCTTT
TRBJ1-1 - 14 - TRBV29-1 CSVETQGGGTEAFF TGCAGCGTTGAAACCCAGGGAGGTGGGACTGAAGCTTTCTTT
TRBJ1-1 once 13 - TRBV5-5 CASSLQGTTEAFF TGTGCCAGCAGCTTACAGGGTACCACTGAAGCTTTCTTT
TRBJ1-6 - 16 - TRBV15 CATSRDQDVLNSPLHF TGTGCCACCAGCAGAGACCAGGACGTATTGAATTCACCCCTCCACTTT
TRBJ1-4 - 17 - TRBV10-3 CATNPGGAQGVSEKLFF TGTGCCACCAACCCAGGAGGCGCCCAAGGGGTCAGTGAAAAACTGTTTTTT
TRBJ2-2 - 15 - TRBV24-1 CATSDAGSRYGELFF TGTGCCACCAGTGATGCTGGAAGCAGGTACGGGGAGCTGTTTTTT
TRBJ1-5 - 12 TRBD1 TRBV9 CASSVTGGPQHF TGTGCCAGCAGCGTCACAGGGGGGCCCCAGCATTTT
TRBJ2-1 - 15 TRBD1 TRBV6-6 CATTLWDRGFNEQFF TGTGCCACTACCCTTTGGGACAGGGGTTTCAATGAGCAGTTCTTC
TRBJ2-2 few 15 TRBD1 TRBV2 CASSVRTGNTGELFF TGTGCCAGCAGTGTTCGGACAGGGAACACCGGGGAGCTGTTTTTT
TRBJ1-5 - 14 - TRBV30 CAWSEGVKGQPQHF TGTGCCTGGAGTGAAGGGGTCAAAGGGCAGCCCCAGCATTTT
TRBJ1-2 - 15 TRBD1 TRBV7-8 CASSLGQGKNYGYTF TGTGCCAGCAGCTTAGGACAGGGCAAAAACTATGGCTACACCTTC
TRBJ1-1 - 16 TRBD1 TRBV6-1 CASSGDRGYFGTEAFF TGTGCCAGCAGTGGGGACAGGGGGTATTTTGGCACTGAAGCTTTCTTT
TRBJ2-5 - 14 TRBD1 TRBV7-3 CASSLTGTGETQYF TGTGCCAGCAGCTTAACTGGGACAGGGGAGACCCAGTACTTC
TRBJ1-2 - 14 - TRBV5-4 CASSFPDSNYGYTF TGTGCCAGCAGCTTTCCGGACAGTAACTATGGCTACACCTTC
TRBJ2-3 - 13 - TRBV5-6 CASSGISTDTQYF TGTGCCAGCAGCGGAATTAGCACAGATACGCAGTATTTT
TRBJ2-7 - 18 - TRBV4-3 CASSQDAVAGHYSYEQYF TGCGCCAGCAGCCAAGACGCGGTGGCGGGACACTACTCCTACGAGCAGTACTTC
TRBJ2-7 - 12 - TRBV19 CASSQDAYEQYF TGTGCCAGTAGCCAGGACGCCTACGAGCAGTACTTC
TRBJ2-3 - 15 - TRBV5-4 CASSTGSYATDTQYF TGTGCCAGCAGCACCGGATCCTATGCTACAGATACGCAGTATTTT
TRBJ1-4 - 14 - TRBV6-1 CASSEGQTNEKLFF TGTGCCAGCAGTGAAGGACAGACTAATGAAAAACTGTTTTTT
TRBJ2-7 - 13 TRBD1 TRBV13 CASSWTGSYEQYF TGTGCCAGCAGCTGGACAGGGAGTTACGAGCAGTACTTC
TRBJ2-7 - 20 TRBD1 TRBV18 CASSTLLGTGQLSSSYEQYF TGTGCCAGCTCAACACTCCTCGGGACAGGGCAACTATCGAGCTCCTACGAGCAGTACTTC
TRBJ1-1 - 16 - TRBV7-2 CASSPRPHGGNTEAFF TGTGCCAGCAGCCCACGCCCACACGGAGGGAACACTGAAGCTTTCTTT
TRBJ1-6 once 19 - TRBV6-1 CASSEAVRGRVGHNSPLHF TGTGCCAGCAGTGAAGCGGTCCGGGGCAGGGTAGGACATAATTCACCCCTCCACTTT
TRBJ1-5 - 13 - TRBV6-5 CASSYAGDQPQHF TGTGCCAGCAGTTACGCAGGGGATCAGCCCCAGCATTTT
TRBJ2-5 once 14 - TRBV19 CASSHMLEVETQYF TGTGCCAGTAGTCACATGCTGGAGGTGGAGACCCAGTACTTC
TRBJ2-5 - 11 - TRBV3-1/TRBV3-2 CASSHQETQYF TGTGCCAGCAGCCATCAAGAGACCCAGTACTTC
TRBJ1-2 once 18 TRBD1 TRBV4-1 CASSQDLAGKGARGGYTF TGCGCCAGCAGCCAAGATCTTGCCGGGAAGGGGGCGCGGGGAGGCTACACCTTC
TRBJ2-1 - 15 - TRBV7-9 CASSLTRSSYNEQFF TGTGCCAGCAGCTTAACCAGATCATCCTACAATGAGCAGTTCTTC
TRBJ2-3 few 14 TRBD2 TRBV6-5 CASKRTSSTDTQYF TGTGCCAGCAAACGGACTAGCAGCACAGATACGCAGTATTTT
TRBJ2-7 once 14 - TRBV7-9 CASSLSEGNYEQYF TGTGCCAGCAGCTTATCAGAGGGGAACTACGAGCAGTACTTC
TRBJ1-2 once 13 TRBD1 TRBV10-2 CASSEQGLGGYTF TGCGCCAGCAGTGAACAGGGGCTTGGGGGCTACACCTTC
TRBJ2-5 - 15 TRBD1 TRBV10-1 CASNSGQGPQETQYF TGCGCCAGCAACTCCGGACAGGGGCCTCAAGAGACCCAGTACTTC
TRBJ2-2 - 13 - TRBV19 CASSYGNTGELFF TGTGCCAGTAGTTACGGAAACACCGGGGAGCTGTTTTTT
TRBJ1-1 - 15 - TRBV9 CASSVTPTGLTEAFF TGTGCCAGCAGCGTTACACCCACAGGGCTCACTGAAGCTTTCTTT
TRBJ2-1 - 15 - TRBV6-2/TRBV6-3 CASSYSEQGDNEQFF TGTGCCAGCAGTTACTCTGAGCAGGGAGACAATGAGCAGTTCTTC
TRBJ1-1 once 12 - TRBV21-1 CASSREDTEAFF TGTGCCAGCAGCAGGGAGGACACTGAAGCTTTCTTT